This entry lists 3 T cell receptor beta chains sequenced from one sample in a study of cytomegalovirus exposure and HLA in healthy donors. This PCR relied on a set of 60 Vbeta primers and 13 Jbeta primers. Profiled with immunoSEQ multiplex PCR; TCRdb holds only in-frame clones, not every one. The profile covers 180,000 or so clones, with less than 80% appearing a single time and around 1.6% taken by the ten largest. The sequencing sample was made of PBMCs. Receptors were obtained from a man between 18 and 29 years old in good health and CMV-seronegative.

The rearrangement uses TRBV5-6 and TRBJ2-5; 11 bases are shared with TRBD2. Trimming cost V 3 bases and J 5 bases; bases outside gene matches: 6. This CDR3 is built from 15 residues. Germline CDR1 reads SGHDT; CDR2 reads YYEEEE. The CDR3 nucleotides are TGTGCCAGCAGCTCCTTAGCGGGGGGGCGTGAGACCCAGTACTTC. Translated, it gives CASSSLAGGRETQYF. The entire variable domain, with the rest obtained from reference TRBV5-6 and TRBJ2-5, is as follows: DAGVTQSPTHLIKTRGQQVTLRCSPKSGHDTVSWYQQALGQGPQFIFQYYEEEERQRGNFPDRFSGHQFPNYSSELNVNALLLGDSALYLCASSSLAGGRETQYFGPGTRLLVL.

The J gene is TRBJ2-3, the V gene TRBV19, with 7 bases aligning to TRBD2. The junction had 5 bases not matched to a gene; V was cut back by 6 bases and J by 5 bases. The CDR3 runs 13 residues. The germline V gene has CDR1 LNHDA and CDR2 SQIVND (reference sequence). The CDR3, as DNA: TGTGCCAGTAGGCCCAGCGGGGTAGATACGCAGTATTTT. Its translation is CASRPSGVDTQYF. The full variable domain, with the rest looked up from reference TRBV19 and TRBJ2-3, is DGGITQSPKYLFRKEGQNVTLSCEQNLNHDAMYWYRQDPGQGLRLIYYSQIVNDFQKGDIAEGYSVSREKKESFPLTVTSAQKNPTAFYLCASRPSGVDTQYFGPGTRLTVL.

This chain joins TRBV5-6 and TRBJ2-7; D is uncertain. Trimming stripped 5 bases from V and 2 bases from J, with 5 bases between. The CDR3 covers 11 residues. Germline V gene sequence: CDR1 SGHDT, CDR2 YYEEEE. The CDR3 nucleotides read TGTGCCAGCAGGTCTACCTACGAGCAGTACTTC. Protein sequence: CASRSTYEQYF.